The clone carrying this T cell receptor beta chain was seen repeatedly, ten times or more. Antigen unknown. This specimen belongs to a study of T cell repertoires in cytomegalovirus infection. Across the whole study: Both a matching HLA type and CMV infection were indicated by public TCR beta signatures.

TCRdb independently ran MiXCR on the reads; one entry per CDR3 protein. The sample includes roughly 500,000 distinct CDR3 sequences, about 11% of them seen just once. CDR3 length: 14 residues. The V end was cut by 2 bases, the J end by 0 bases, with 7 bases between. Findings and limits, study-wide: Frequencies of public TCR beta families were cumulated, and this identified carriers of CMV plus the relevant HLA. What dominated the ex vivo response were HLA-C-restricted CMV-specific TCR beta clonotypes.

The chain has TRBV12-3 or TRBV12-4 and TRBJ1-2; D unclear. The sequence came from a human donor in good health (CMV status not recorded). Some clones in this sample may be carry-over from other donors' samples. Sequenced: PBMCs. The CDR3 DNA is TGTGCCAGCAGTTTAATGGGGACTAACTATGGCTACACCTTC. Its translation is CASSLMGTNYGYTF.